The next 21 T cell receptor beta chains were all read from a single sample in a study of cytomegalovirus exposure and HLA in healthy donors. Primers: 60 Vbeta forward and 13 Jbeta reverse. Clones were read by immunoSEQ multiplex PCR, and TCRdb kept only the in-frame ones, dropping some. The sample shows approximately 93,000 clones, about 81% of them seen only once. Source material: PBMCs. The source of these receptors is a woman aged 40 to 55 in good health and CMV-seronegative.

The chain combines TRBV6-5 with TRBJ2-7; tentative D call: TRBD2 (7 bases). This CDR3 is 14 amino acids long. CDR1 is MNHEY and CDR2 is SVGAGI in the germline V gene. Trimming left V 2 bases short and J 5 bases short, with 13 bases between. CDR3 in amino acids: CASSYRGALDEQYF. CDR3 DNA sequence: TGTGCCAGCAGTTACCGGGGGGCCCTTGACGAGCAGTACTTC.

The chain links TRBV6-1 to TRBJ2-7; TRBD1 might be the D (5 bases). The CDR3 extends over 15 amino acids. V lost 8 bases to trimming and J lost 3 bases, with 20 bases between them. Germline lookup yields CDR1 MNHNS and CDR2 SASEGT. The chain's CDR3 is CASSRPQVVDYEQYF. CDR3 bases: TGTGCCAGCTCTCGTCCACAGGTAGTTGACTACGAGCAGTACTTC.

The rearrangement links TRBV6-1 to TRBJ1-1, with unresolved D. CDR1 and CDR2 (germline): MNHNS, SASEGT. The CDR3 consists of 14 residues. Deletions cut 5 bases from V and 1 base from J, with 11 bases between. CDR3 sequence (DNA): TGTGCCAGCAGTCGGTTCATACCGAACACTGAAGCTTTCTTT. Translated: CASSRFIPNTEAFF.

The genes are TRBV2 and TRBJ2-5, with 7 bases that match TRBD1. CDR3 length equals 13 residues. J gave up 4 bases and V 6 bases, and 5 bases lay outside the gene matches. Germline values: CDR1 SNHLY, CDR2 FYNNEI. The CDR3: CASSLTGVETQYF. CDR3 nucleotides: TGTGCCAGCAGCCTCACAGGGGTAGAGACCCAGTACTTC.

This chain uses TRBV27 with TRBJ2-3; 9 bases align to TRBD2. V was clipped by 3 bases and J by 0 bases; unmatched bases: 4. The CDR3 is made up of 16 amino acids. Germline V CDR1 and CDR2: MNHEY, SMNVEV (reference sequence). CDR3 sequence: CASSFRLAESTDTQYF. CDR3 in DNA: TGTGCCAGCAGTTTCCGACTAGCGGAAAGCACAGATACGCAGTATTTT.

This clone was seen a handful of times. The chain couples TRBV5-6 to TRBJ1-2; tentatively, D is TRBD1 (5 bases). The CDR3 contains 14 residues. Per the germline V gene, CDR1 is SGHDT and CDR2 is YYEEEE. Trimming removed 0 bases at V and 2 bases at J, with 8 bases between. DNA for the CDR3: TGTGCCAGCAGCTTGGGGCAGGGAAACTATGGCTACACCTTC. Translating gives CASSLGQGNYGYTF.

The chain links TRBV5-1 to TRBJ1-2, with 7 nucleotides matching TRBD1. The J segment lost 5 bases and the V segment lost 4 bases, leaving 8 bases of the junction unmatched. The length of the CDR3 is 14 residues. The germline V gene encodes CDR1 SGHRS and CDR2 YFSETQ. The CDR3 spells CASSQTTGAYGYTF. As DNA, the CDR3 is TGCGCCAGCAGCCAGACAACAGGGGCATATGGCTACACCTTC.

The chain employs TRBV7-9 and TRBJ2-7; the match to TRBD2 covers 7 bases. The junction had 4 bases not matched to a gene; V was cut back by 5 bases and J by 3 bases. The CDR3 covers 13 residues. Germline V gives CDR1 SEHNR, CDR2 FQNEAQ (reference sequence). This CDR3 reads CASSIGTNYEQYF. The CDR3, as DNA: TGTGCCAGCAGCATTGGGACTAACTACGAGCAGTACTTC. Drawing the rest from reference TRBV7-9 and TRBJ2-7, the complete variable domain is DTGVSQNPRHKITKRGQNVTFRCDPISEHNRLYWYRQTLGQGPEFLTYFQNEAQLEKSRLLSDRFSAERPKGSFSTLEIQRTEQGDSAMYLCASSIGTNYEQYFGPGTRLTVT.

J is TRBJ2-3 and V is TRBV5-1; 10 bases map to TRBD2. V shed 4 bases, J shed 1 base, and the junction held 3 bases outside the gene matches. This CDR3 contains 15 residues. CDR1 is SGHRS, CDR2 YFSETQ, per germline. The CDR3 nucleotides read TGCGCCAGCAGCCCCGGGACTAGCGGCACAGATACGCAGTATTTT. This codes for CASSPGTSGTDTQYF.

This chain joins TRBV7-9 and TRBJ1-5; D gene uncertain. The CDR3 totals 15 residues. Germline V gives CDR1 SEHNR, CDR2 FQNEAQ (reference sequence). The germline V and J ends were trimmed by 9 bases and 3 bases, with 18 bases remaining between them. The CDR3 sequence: CASLPPRTFNQPQHF. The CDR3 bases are TGTGCCAGTCTCCCCCCCCGGACTTTCAATCAGCCCCAGCATTTT.

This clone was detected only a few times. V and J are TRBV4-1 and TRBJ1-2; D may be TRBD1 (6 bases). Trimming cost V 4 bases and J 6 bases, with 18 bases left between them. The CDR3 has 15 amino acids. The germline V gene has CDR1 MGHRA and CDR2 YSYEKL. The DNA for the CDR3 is TGCGCCAGCAGCCGGATTGTGGGGGCTTCAAATGGCTACACCTTC. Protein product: CASSRIVGASNGYTF.

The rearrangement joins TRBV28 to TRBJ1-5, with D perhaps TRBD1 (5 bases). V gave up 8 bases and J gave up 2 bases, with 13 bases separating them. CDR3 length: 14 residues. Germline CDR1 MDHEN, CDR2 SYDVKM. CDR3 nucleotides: TGTGCCAGCTTTGAGGGGAGGCGCAATCAGCCCCAGCATTTT. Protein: CASFEGRRNQPQHF.

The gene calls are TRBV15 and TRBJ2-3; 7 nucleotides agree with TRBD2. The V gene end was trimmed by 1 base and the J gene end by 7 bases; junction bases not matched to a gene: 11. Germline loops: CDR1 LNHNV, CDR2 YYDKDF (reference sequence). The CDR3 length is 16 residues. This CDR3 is CATSRAASGLGYTQYF. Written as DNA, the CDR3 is TGTGCCACCAGCAGAGCCGCTAGCGGCCTAGGATATACGCAGTATTTT. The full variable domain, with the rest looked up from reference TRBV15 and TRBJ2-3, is DAMVIQNPRYQVTQFGKPVTLSCSQTLNHNVMYWYQQKSSQAPKLLFHYYDKDFNNEADTPDNFQSRRPNTSFCFLDIRSPGLGDTAMYLCATSRAASGLGYTQYFGPGTRLTVL.

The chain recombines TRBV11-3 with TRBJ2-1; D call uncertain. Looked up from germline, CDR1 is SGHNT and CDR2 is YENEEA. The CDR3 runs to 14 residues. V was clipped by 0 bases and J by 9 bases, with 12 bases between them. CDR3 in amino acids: CASSLDPTGREQFF. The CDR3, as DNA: TGTGCCAGCAGCTTAGACCCGACTGGTCGTGAGCAGTTCTTC.

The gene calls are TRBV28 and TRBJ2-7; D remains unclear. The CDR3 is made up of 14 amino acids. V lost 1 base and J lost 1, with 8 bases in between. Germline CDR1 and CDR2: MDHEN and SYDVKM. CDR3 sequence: CASSLFADSYEQYF. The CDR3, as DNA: TGTGCCAGCAGTTTATTCGCGGATTCCTACGAGCAGTACTTC.

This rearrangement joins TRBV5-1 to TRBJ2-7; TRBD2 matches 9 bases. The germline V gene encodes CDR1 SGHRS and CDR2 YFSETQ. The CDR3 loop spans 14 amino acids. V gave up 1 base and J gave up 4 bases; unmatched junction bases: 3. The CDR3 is CASSLKSGGYEQYF. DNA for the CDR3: TGCGCCAGCAGCTTGAAAAGCGGGGGGTACGAGCAGTACTTC.

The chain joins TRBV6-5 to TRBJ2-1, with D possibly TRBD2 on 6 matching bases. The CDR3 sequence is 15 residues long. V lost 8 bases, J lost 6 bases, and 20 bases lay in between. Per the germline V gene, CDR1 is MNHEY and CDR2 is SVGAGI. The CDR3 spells CASQRRGLLGNEQFF. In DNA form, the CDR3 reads TGTGCCAGCCAGCGGAGGGGCCTTCTCGGCAATGAGCAGTTCTTC.

The CDR3 bases are TGTGCCATCAGCTTAGGACAGGCATTACACTCTGGGGCCAACGTCCTGACTTTC. Its translation: CAISLGQALHSGANVLTF. This sequence joins TRBV10-3 and TRBJ2-6, with 7 bases fitting TRBD1. Per germline, CDR1 ENHRY and CDR2 SYGVKD. This CDR3 is 18 amino acids long. The V segment lost 6 bases and the J segment 0 bases; nucleotides outside the gene matches: 11.

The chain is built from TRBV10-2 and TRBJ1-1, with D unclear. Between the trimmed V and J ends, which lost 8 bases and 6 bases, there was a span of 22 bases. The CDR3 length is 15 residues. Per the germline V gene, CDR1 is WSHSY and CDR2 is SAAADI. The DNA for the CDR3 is TGCGCCAGCCAAACCATGGCCTTTGGAGGGTCTGAAGCTTTCTTT. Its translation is CASQTMAFGGSEAFF.

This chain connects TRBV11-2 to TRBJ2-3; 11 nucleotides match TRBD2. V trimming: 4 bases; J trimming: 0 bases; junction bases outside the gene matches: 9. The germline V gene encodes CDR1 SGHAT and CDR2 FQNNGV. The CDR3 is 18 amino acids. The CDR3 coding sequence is TGTGCCAGCAGCTCCTTGACTAGCGGGACGGCTAGCACAGATACGCAGTATTTT. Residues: CASSSLTSGTASTDTQYF.

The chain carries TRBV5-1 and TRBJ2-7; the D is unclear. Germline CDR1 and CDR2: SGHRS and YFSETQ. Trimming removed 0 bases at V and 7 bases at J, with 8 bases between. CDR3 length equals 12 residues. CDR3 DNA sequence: TGCGCCAGCAGCTTGGCTCGGAGAGAGCAGTACTTC. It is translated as CASSLARREQYF.